These 29 T cell receptor beta chains originate from one sample sequenced in a study of beta chain features in type 1 diabetes. Of the isolated RNA, all was reverse transcribed, and so the sequenced material was expressed TCRB transcripts. The repertoire was sequenced with immunoSEQ multiplex PCR; TCRdb's copy has only in-frame clones and lacks some. The table records some 270,000 clones, 7% to 9% of them present only once. Sequenced sample: central memory CD4+ T cells from blood. These receptor sequences come from a woman between 18 and 29 years old in good health.

This clone was counted many times. The CDR3 DNA is TGTGCCAGCAGCTCTGAGACTAGGGAAGGCATTCAGTACTTC. This codes for CASSSETREGIQYF. The chain is built from TRBV5-4 and TRBJ2-4, with a possible D match to TRBD2 (6 bases). Trimming shortened V by 3 bases and J by 9 bases, and 16 bases separated the two germline ends. Germline V lookup: CDR1 SGHNT, CDR2 YYREEE (reference sequence). The CDR3 runs 14 residues.

This clone counts as large (0.1 to 1%). Other nucleotide sequences from this sample produce the same CDR3. In DNA form, the CDR3 reads TGTGCCATCTCAGCGGGAGACGGGCCTGAGCAGTTCTTC. Translation gives CAISAGDGPEQFF. The chain combines TRBV10-3 with TRBJ2-1, with 8 nucleotides matching TRBD2. The CDR3 runs to 13 residues. In germline, CDR1 is ENHRY, CDR2 SYGVKD. J gave up 9 bases and V 8 bases, and 9 bases lay outside the gene matches.

This clone was observed at least ten times. This sequence joins TRBV11-2 and TRBJ2-7, with a weak D call TRBD1 (6 bases). Germline V gene sequence: CDR1 SGHAT, CDR2 FQNNGV. The CDR3 has 14 amino acids. The germline V and J ends were trimmed by 5 bases and 9 bases, with 20 bases remaining between them. The CDR3 is CASSPSSQGSGQYV. The CDR3 nucleotides read TGTGCCAGCAGCCCCTCGTCACAGGGTTCTGGGCAGTACGTC.

The chain recombines TRBV7-2 with TRBJ2-3, with 7 bases lining up with TRBD1. The length of the CDR3 is 19 residues. V gave up 4 bases and J gave up 2 bases; unmatched junction bases: 18. CDR1 is SGHTA and CDR2 is FQGNSA in the germline V gene. The CDR3 nucleotides are TGTGCCAGCAGCTCCAAGGCTGTCAGAAGGGACAGTTTCACAGATACGCAGTATTTT. It is translated as CASSSKAVRRDSFTDTQYF.

This chain connects TRBV7-8 to TRBJ1-1; D unresolved. The CDR3 has 14 residues. The V gene lost 5 bases and the J gene lost 2 bases, with 12 bases spanning the gap. CDR1 and CDR2 from the germline V gene are SGHVS and FQNEAQ. The CDR3 nucleotides are TGTGCCAGCAGCACCCGAGGTAGAAACACTGAAGCTTTCTTT. Translated: CASSTRGRNTEAFF.

This clone has just a few counts. The J gene is TRBJ1-5, the V gene TRBV28; D is possibly TRBD1 (5 bases). Germline loops: CDR1 MDHEN, CDR2 SYDVKM. The length of the CDR3 is 13 residues. Trimming cost V 9 bases and J 10 bases, with 19 bases left between them. The CDR3 coding sequence is TGTGCCAGTGTGAGGGGAAACGGCCTCCCCCAGCATTTT. Translation gives CASVRGNGLPQHF. Together with reference TRBV28 and TRBJ1-5, the CDR3 gives the full variable domain: DVKVTQSSRYLVKRTGEKVFLECVQDMDHENMFWYRQDPGLGLRLIYFSYDVKMKEKGDIPEGYSVSREKKERFSLILESASTNQTSMYLCASVRGNGLPQHFGDGTRLSIL.

This clone was seen ten or more times. The CDR3 DNA sequence: TGTGCCAGCAGCTTACCCAACAGGGATGGCTACACCTTC. It translates to CASSLPNRDGYTF. The chain joins TRBV7-2 to TRBJ1-2, with D maybe TRBD1 (6 bases). CDR3 size: 13 residues. V was cut by 2 bases and J by 6 bases, with 10 bases left in between. CDR1 SGHTA and CDR2 FQGNSA come from the germline V gene. Filled out from reference TRBV7-2 and TRBJ1-2, the complete variable domain reads GAGVSQSPSNKVTEKGKDVELRCDPISGHTALYWYRQSLGQGLEFLIYFQGNSAPDKSGLPSDRFSAERTGGSVSTLTIQRTQQEDSAVYLCASSLPNRDGYTFGSGTRLTVV.

This clone was found a few times. This rearrangement joins TRBV4-2 to TRBJ2-7; unclear D gene. Germline V gives CDR1 LGHNA, CDR2 YNFKEQ. CDR3 size: 15 residues. V lost 5 bases and J 6 bases, leaving 20 bases between the germline ends. This CDR3 reads CASSLSASPSGEQYF. For the CDR3, the DNA is TGTGCCAGCAGCTTAAGTGCCAGCCCTAGTGGCGAGCAGTACTTC.

This sequence joins TRBV4-2 and TRBJ2-2; D gene unclear. The CDR3 totals 14 residues. Trimming shortened V by 4 bases and J by 7 bases, and 13 bases separated the two germline ends. Germline-derived CDR1 and CDR2 are LGHNA and YNFKEQ. For the CDR3, the DNA is TGTGCCAGCAGCCCAATCCCCGAGATCGGGGAGCTGTTTTTT. Protein product: CASSPIPEIGELFF.

This sequence joins TRBV4-3 and TRBJ1-1, with 7 positions matching TRBD1. V trimming: 4 bases; J trimming: 8 bases; junction bases outside the gene matches: 10. This CDR3 contains 14 residues. Germline V gene data show CDR1 as LGHNA and CDR2 as YSLEER. The CDR3 spells CASSPSRDREEAFF. The CDR3 DNA follows: TGCGCCAGCAGCCCCTCAAGGGACAGAGAGGAAGCTTTCTTT.

This clone showed up just a few times. V is TRBV6-5 and J is TRBJ2-1; D ambiguous. Per the germline V gene, CDR1 is MNHEY and CDR2 is SVGAGI. Trimming took off 2 bases at V and 3 bases at J, with 8 bases between the two ends. The CDR3 runs to 14 residues. The DNA for the CDR3 is TGTGCCAGCAGTTACCTCACCGGCTACAATGAGCAGTTCTTC. Amino acids: CASSYLTGYNEQFF.

There are a few counts of this clone. This chain joins TRBV7-8 and TRBJ1-2, with 8 bases identical to TRBD1. CDR1 is SGHVS and CDR2 is FQNEAQ in the germline V gene. V gave up 1 base and J gave up 8 bases; unmatched junction bases: 3. The CDR3 runs to 13 residues. The CDR3 DNA sequence: TGTGCCAGCAGCTTAGAGCCAGGGGGCGGCTACACCTTC. Protein sequence: CASSLEPGGGYTF.

Only a few counts were recorded for this clone. Within the sample, other DNA sequences also encode this same CDR3. The CDR3 sequence: CSVLRGYQETQYF. The CDR3 coding sequence is TGCAGCGTTCTCCGTGGGTACCAAGAGACCCAGTACTTC. The chain joins TRBV29-1 to TRBJ2-5; D is uncertain. The CDR3 extends over 13 amino acids. Germline V gene sequence: CDR1 SQVTM, CDR2 ANQGSEA. Trimming removed 5 bases from V and 0 bases from J, with 10 bases in between.

The chain combines TRBV5-4 with TRBJ2-5; the D gene is possibly TRBD2 (7 bases). This CDR3 spans 15 amino acids. V was cut by 4 bases and J by 2 bases, with 15 bases left in between. Germline CDR1 reads SGHNT; CDR2 reads YYREEE (reference sequence). The CDR3 loop is CASSPLGGAQETQYF. CDR3 DNA: TGTGCCAGCAGCCCACTAGGGGGGGCACAAGAGACCCAGTACTTC.

This clone was counted only a few times. The V gene is TRBV4-3, the J gene TRBJ1-2; tentative D call: TRBD1 (6 bases). CDR3 length: 18 amino acids. The V and J ends lost 6 bases and 0 bases respectively, with 23 bases between them. Germline CDR1 LGHNA, CDR2 YSLEER. CDR3 sequence reads: CASRPKGGRTASNYGYTF. CDR3 in DNA: TGCGCCAGCAGGCCAAAGGGGGGCAGGACAGCGTCTAACTATGGCTACACCTTC.

This clone appeared a few times. The chain links TRBV5-1 to TRBJ2-3; 12 positions match TRBD2. Germline V lookup: CDR1 SGHRS, CDR2 YFSETQ. This CDR3 spans 19 amino acids. Unmatched junction bases numbered 8, after V lost 0 bases and J lost 0 bases. DNA for the CDR3: TGCGCCAGCAGCTTGGCCCTGACTAGCGGGGGAACCAGCACAGATACGCAGTATTTT. Its translation: CASSLALTSGGTSTDTQYF. The variable domain in full, completed from reference TRBV5-1 and TRBJ2-3, reads KAGVTQTPRYLIKTRGQQVTLSCSPISGHRSVSWYQQTPGQGLQFLFEYFSETQRNKGNFPGRFSGRQFSNSRSEMNVSTLELGDSALYLCASSLALTSGGTSTDTQYFGPGTRLTVL.

The chain has TRBV4-3 and TRBJ2-2; D gene unclear. Trimming left V 5 bases short and J 0 bases short, with 13 bases between. The CDR3 totals 16 residues. Germline V gene lookup returns CDR1 LGHNA and CDR2 YSLEER. CDR3 bases: TGCGCCAGCAGCTTAATTAAGCGCTCGAACACCGGGGAGCTGTTTTTT. Its protein is CASSLIKRSNTGELFF.

In nucleotides, the CDR3 is TGTGCCAGCTCACCATGGACTAGCTCTGAGACCCAGTACTTC. Protein sequence: CASSPWTSSETQYF. The rearrangement uses TRBV18 and TRBJ2-5, with TRBD2 matching 8 bases. V shed 2 bases and J 5 bases; nucleotides not matched to a gene: 4. The V gene's germline CDR1 is KGHSH and CDR2 LQKENI. The CDR3 has 14 residues.

This chain connects TRBV18 to TRBJ2-7; TRBD2 matches 7 bases. Trimming removed 2 bases from V and 3 bases from J; junction bases left unmatched: 4. CDR1 is KGHSH, CDR2 LQKENI, per germline. This CDR3 region has 14 residues. The CDR3 nucleotides read TGTGCCAGCTCACCAAGCGGGGAAAACTACGAGCAGTACGTC. Encoded protein: CASSPSGENYEQYV.

This clone was recorded at least ten times. In DNA, the CDR3 is TGCGCCAGCAGCTTCCGGACTAGCGCCTACAATGAGCAGTTCTTC. This sequence encodes CASSFRTSAYNEQFF. The chain combines TRBV4-3 with TRBJ2-1; 9 bases align to TRBD2. The V and J ends lost 5 bases and 2 bases, in that order; junction bases with no gene match: 4. Germline loops: CDR1 LGHNA, CDR2 YSLEER. CDR3 size: 15 residues.

Ten or more counts support this clone. The V gene is TRBV18, the J gene TRBJ2-7, with 7 bases that match TRBD1. Unmatched junction bases numbered 8, after V lost 6 bases and J lost 0 bases. This CDR3 has 15 amino acids. The germline V gene encodes CDR1 KGHSH and CDR2 LQKENI. CDR3 loop: CASSPDRVSSYEQYF. The CDR3 DNA sequence: TGTGCCAGCTCGCCCGACAGGGTGAGCTCCTACGAGCAGTACTTC.

This clone has just a few counts. The chain links TRBV5-1 to TRBJ1-4; D gene ambiguous. The CDR3 loop spans 14 amino acids. Germline V CDR1 and CDR2: SGHRS, YFSETQ. The germline V and J ends were trimmed by 4 bases and 2 bases, with 9 bases remaining between them. The CDR3 DNA reads TGCGCCAGCAGCCCACTAGGGACTAATGAAAAACTGTTTTTT. Translated, it gives CASSPLGTNEKLFF.

This clone was counted a few times. The genes are TRBV2 and TRBJ1-5; possibly TRBD1 for D (5 bases). Germline V gives CDR1 SNHLY, CDR2 FYNNEI. The CDR3 is 15 residues long. V lost 7 bases and J 2 bases, leaving 15 bases between the germline ends. CDR3 amino acids: CASTTGVYGNQPQHF. DNA for the CDR3: TGTGCCAGCACAACAGGCGTTTATGGCAATCAGCCCCAGCATTTT.

Only a few counts were recorded for this clone. The J gene is TRBJ1-2, the V gene TRBV19; weak D call: TRBD1 (6 bases). Trimming took 6 bases from V and 8 from J, leaving 16 bases between them. The germline V gene has CDR1 LNHDA and CDR2 SQIVND (reference sequence). The CDR3 length is 13 residues. The CDR3 nucleotides are TGTGCCAGTAGGACAACAGGGATCCGGGGCTACACCTTC. Translating it yields CASRTTGIRGYTF. The full variable domain, with the rest looked up from reference TRBV19 and TRBJ1-2, is DGGITQSPKYLFRKEGQNVTLSCEQNLNHDAMYWYRQDPGQGLRLIYYSQIVNDFQKGDIAEGYSVSREKKESFPLTVTSAQKNPTAFYLCASRTTGIRGYTFGSGTRLTVV.

In this sample, this clone turned up a few times. The chain couples TRBV18 to TRBJ2-5; TRBD1 is a possible D gene (6 bases). The CDR3 runs to 14 residues. V was trimmed by 5 bases and J by 2 bases, leaving 12 bases between them. Germline V gene lookup returns CDR1 KGHSH and CDR2 LQKENI. CDR3 loop: CASSSDSLQETQYF. For the CDR3, the DNA is TGTGCCAGCTCATCGGACAGCCTACAAGAGACCCAGTACTTC. The whole variable domain, filled in from reference TRBV18 and TRBJ2-5, reads NAGVMQNPRHLVRRRGQEARLRCSPMKGHSHVYWYRQLPEEGLKFMVYLQKENIIDESGMPKERFSAEFPKEGPSILRIQQVVRGDSAAYFCASSSDSLQETQYFGPGTRLLVL.

The chain carries TRBV4-3 and TRBJ2-7, with TRBD2 matching 7 bases. Germline CDR1 and CDR2: LGHNA and YSLEER. V was clipped by 0 bases and J by 5 bases; unmatched bases: 7. This CDR3 spans 15 amino acids. CDR3 region: CASSQELGTNNEQYF. The DNA of the CDR3 is TGCGCCAGCAGCCAAGAGCTCGGGACTAACAACGAGCAGTACTTC.

This clone was counted between two and nine times. The chain combines TRBV11-1 with TRBJ2-5, with no clear D. This CDR3 contains 11 residues. The V end was cut by 5 bases, the J end by 7 bases, with 8 bases between. Germline V gives CDR1 SGHAT, CDR2 FQDESV (reference sequence). The CDR3 reads CASSNKATQYF. The CDR3 DNA sequence: TGTGCCAGCAGCAACAAGGCGACCCAGTACTTC. The variable domain in full, completed from reference TRBV11-1 and TRBJ2-5, reads EAEVAQSPRYKITEKSQAVAFWCDPISGHATLYWYRQILGQGPELLVQFQDESVVDDSQLPKDRFSAERLKGVDSTLKIQPAELGDSAMYLCASSNKATQYFGPGTRLLVL.

This clone showed up just a few times. This sequence joins TRBV11-2 and TRBJ2-5; D remains ambiguous. The V and J ends lost 7 bases and 2 bases respectively, with 11 bases between them. The length of the CDR3 is 13 residues. From germline, CDR1 is SGHAT and CDR2 FQNNGV. The DNA of the CDR3 is TGTGCCAGCAACTCGGGCCATCAAGAGACCCAGTACTTC. Protein: CASNSGHQETQYF.

A few counts support this clone. The chain is built from TRBV28 and TRBJ2-5; 8 bases map to TRBD2. The CDR3 is 15 residues long. V dropped 3 bases and J dropped 7; count of bases not matched to a gene: 10. Germline V lookup: CDR1 MDHEN, CDR2 SYDVKM. The chain's CDR3 is CASSFPKTSVGTQYF. The DNA for the CDR3 is TGTGCCAGCAGTTTCCCCAAGACTAGCGTAGGGACCCAGTACTTC.